Listed here is a single TCR beta chain. This specimen belongs to a study of CD8 T cells in Susac syndrome. Reverse transcription of roughly 0.45 to 1 ug RNA used random hexamers. In TCRdb, the immunoSEQ multiplex PCR reads were re-called with MiXCR into one record per CDR3 protein. The sample records 95,000 to 150,000 distinct CDR3 sequences, about 95% being singletons. Sequencing was carried out using CD8+ T cells from PBMCs. This receptor was identified in a human donor with Susac syndrome.

The CDR3 protein is CASSKTSGSLPGELFF. As DNA, the CDR3 is TGTGCCAGCAGTAAGACTAGCGGGAGTCTTCCCGGGGAGCTGTTTTTT. The rearrangement uses TRBV6-6 and TRBJ2-2; TRBD2 matches 12 bases. Germline V gene lookup returns CDR1 MNHNY and CDR2 SVGAGI (reference sequence). The V gene end was trimmed by 5 bases and the J gene end by 6 bases; junction bases not matched to a gene: 7. This CDR3 is built from 16 residues.